This TCR beta chain came from a study of shared clonotypes between healthy human individuals (dated by TCRdb to 2020 to 2022). About the investigation overall: Three men and a couple of women, aged 18 to 49 years, made up the cohort. Per donor, three plates each were used for CD4 naive and CD4 memory, two for CD8 naive, and one for CD8 memory. Blood TCR repertoires of five healthy adults were deeply sequenced to estimate repertoire size and the extent of clonotype sharing between individuals. Libraries were prepared and TCR repertoires were sequenced by different laboratories using diverse techniques, in order to increase sequencing depth and limit assay-specific biases. Leukapheresis yielded between about 0.85 and 9.5 billion PBMCs per donor.

Details on this clone: Its target antigen remains unknown. One base away there is no much larger clone; base qualities are not given.

Using the deep immunoSEQ assay, TCR CDR3 regions were amplified from genomic DNA by multiplex PCR. Extracted genomic DNA from each cell subset was distributed evenly across all wells of several immunoSEQ 96-well plates, and each plate was treated as a replicate. For sorted subsets, 150 to 250 ng genomic DNA, equal to tens of thousands of T cell genomes, was loaded into each replicate PCR. The purified libraries were quantified using a Qubit 3.0 fluorometer, sized with a Bioanalyzer 2100, and then quantified again using the KAPA Library Quantification kit. Every immunoSEQ 96-well plate was sequenced on a separate single-read 150-cycle Illumina NextSeq 550 flow cell. For the original study's pipeline: Because the immunoSEQ output held only junctional sequences and lacked quality scores, the filtering could not match the filtering applied to full-length reads. To assign V/J genes and CDR3, sequences were annotated using PyIR, a Python wrapper for IgBLAST v1.9, with IMGT germline references. Reads were filtered out if the reads had weak V/J assignments (E-value above 1e-6), no CDR3, stop codons, out-of-frame junctions, or ambiguous translated residues. V3J clonotypes were defined as sequences sharing an identical inferred V gene, J gene, and CDR3 amino acid sequence. To compute the percentage overlap between repertoires, the number of shared unique clonotypes was divided by the size of the smaller repertoire. Repertoire richness was assessed with RTK rarefaction, the Chao1 estimator, and Recon v2.1 estimates of unobserved clonotypes. For all TCRbeta clonotypes obtained by the gDNA method from a handful of donors, generation probabilities were computed with OLGA. The immuneACCESS repertoire file appears here via TCRdb, limited to in-frame rearrangements. These files lack a portion of the clones; in checked studies, under half of the deficit traces to unresolved V genes, and the cause of the others is not known. The V and J calls and clone size come from that table; D and trimming were worked out from the DNA. This sample lists more than 1.2 million clones; 98% were detected once. The ten most abundant clones make up about 0.34% of the sample.

The donors were healthy, HIV-negative adults who had no recently reported acute infections or vaccinations. All donors were Caucasian adults living in Nashville, Tennessee, USA. Magnetic negative selection was used to enrich CD4+ T cells, after which naive cells were positively selected on CD45RA and the negative fraction became the memory subset. Blood was collected by leukapheresis, and PBMCs were isolated by Ficoll-Histopaque density gradient centrifugation and then cryopreserved in liquid nitrogen vapor phase. Analytical flow cytometry was used to check the purity and quantity of each magnetically sorted T cell population. Genomic DNA was isolated from each sorted fraction and quantified by UV absorbance on a Nanodrop 2000c. Results and caveats for the whole study, not just this receptor: Incomplete sequencing was indicated by rarefaction of sorted-subset datasets, despite the large sequencing depth. Sampling was limited to blood, and TCR repertoires in tissue likely differ from TCR repertoires in blood. Larger estimated clonotype richness was generally found for naive subsets than for memory subsets. Compared with non-shared clonotypes, the clonotypes found in all four sorted-subset donors had higher generation probabilities. When a handful of donors were compared, the shared fraction of clonotypes was about 5% for naive CD4, around 3.6% for naive CD8, about 2.5% for memory CD4, and less than 0.45% for memory CD8. Pairwise subsampling indicated that sequencing depth was expected to affect the degree of clonotype sharing among donors. Because the study included only a small number of donors, the genetic and exposure-history diversity represented was limited.

The specimen sequenced was naive CD4+ T cells sorted from blood. This specimen's cell subset or site label, interpreted: CD45RA+ positively selected. This receptor was obtained from a man aged 25-40 years in good health.

The bases read TGTGCCAGCAGCTTTAGGATATCGAACACTGAAGCTTTCTTT. Its translation reads: CASSFRISNTEAFF. The chain joins TRBV7-9 to TRBJ1-1, with the D gene call left open. The germline V gene (reference sequence) specifies SEHNR as CDR1 and FQNEAQ as CDR2. V loses 3 bases of germline sequence and J loses 1 base, and the interval between the two ends is 9 bases. The CDR3 goes from the cysteine to the phenylalanine over 14 residues. Left in the record is the CDR3 DNA by itself, 42 bases read in frame from the first base.